What follows are 25 T cell receptor beta chains derived from one specimen sequenced in a study of metastatic and nonmetastatic thyroid tumors. TCRdb re-called the PCR reads via MiXCR. The data contain 20,000 to 25,000 clones, around 9.9% of them seen just once; the ten biggest clones take up 30%. Patients were all untreated before their thyroid surgery. Sequenced material: blood. These receptors all come from a female donor with papillary thyroid cancer or a benign thyroid nodule (not recorded which). Some clones in this sample may be carry-over from other donors' samples.

On this clone itself: A much more abundant neighbour one base away suggests this may be a read error. The chain joins TRBV20-1 to TRBJ1-2; D may be TRBD1 (5 bases). The CDR3 has 13 residues. V shed 5 bases and J shed 2 bases, with 12 bases lying between them. Germline loops: CDR1 DFQATT, CDR2 SNEGSKA (reference sequence). CDR3 coding DNA: TGCAGTGCTGAAGGGACGGGCAACTATGGCTACACCTTC. It specifies CSAEGTGNYGYTF.

This clone was found a few times. Given a much more abundant clone one base away, this may be a read error. The rearrangement uses TRBV7-2 and TRBJ2-3; the match to TRBD2 covers 7 bases. The CDR3 runs 16 residues. CDR1 and CDR2 from the germline V gene are SGHTA and FQGNSA. Trimming removed 2 bases from V and 4 bases from J; junction bases left unmatched: 9. The CDR3 spells CASSLRGAGLADTQYF. The DNA for the CDR3 is TGTGCCAGCAGCTTACGCGGAGCGGGACTCGCAGATACGCAGTATTTT.

This clone was seen a handful of times. This may be a read error, as it is one base from a much larger clone. This chain uses TRBV10-1 with TRBJ1-4; 7 bases agree with TRBD1. This CDR3 is built from 14 residues. Germline-derived CDR1 and CDR2 are WNHNN and SYGVQD (reference sequence). The V segment lost 10 bases and the J segment 3 bases; nucleotides outside the gene matches: 8. CDR3 residues: CAIRQGGANEKLFF. As DNA, the CDR3 is TGCGCCATCCGTCAGGGGGGGGCTAATGAAAAACTGTTTTTT.

This clone has at least ten counts. This chain connects TRBV6-2 or TRBV6-3 to TRBJ2-3; D remains unclear. The CDR3 spans 14 residues. With 7 bases removed from V and 2 bases from J, the gap between germline ends came to 13 bases. Germline CDR1 reads MNHEY; CDR2 reads SVGEGT. The CDR3 DNA sequence: TGTGCCAGCACCTCACGGCACCCCACAGATACGCAGTATTTT. Translating gives CASTSRHPTDTQYF.

This clone was observed at least ten times. Other DNA sequences in the sample encode the same CDR3. The chain combines TRBV27 with TRBJ2-4; no clear D. Between the trimmed V and J ends, which lost 8 bases and 0 bases, there was a span of 11 bases. Germline V gene data show CDR1 as MNHEY and CDR2 as SMNVEV (reference sequence). This CDR3 contains 14 residues. The CDR3 is CASRQTLAKNIQYF. CDR3 in DNA: TGTGCCAGCCGTCAGACTTTAGCCAAAAACATTCAGTACTTC.

This clone was observed at least ten times. This sequence may be a read error, since a much larger clone differs from it by one base. The V and J genes are TRBV28 and TRBJ2-7, with 10 positions matching TRBD2. In germline, CDR1 is MDHEN, CDR2 SYDVKM. This CDR3 contains 13 residues. The CDR3 DNA follows: TGTGCCAGCACTAGCGGGAGCTCCTACGGGCAGTACTTC. Translating gives CASTSGSSYGQYF.

This clone was seen only once. A much larger clone lies a single base off, so this may be a read error. The rearrangement links TRBV18 to TRBJ2-1; 10 bases fit TRBD2. This CDR3 has 15 amino acids. Germline V gives CDR1 KGHSH, CDR2 LQKENI. CDR3 sequence reads: CASSRAGGEMNGQFF. The DNA of the CDR3 is TGTGCCAGCTCCAGAGCGGGAGGGGAGATGAATGGGCAGTTCTTC.

Only a few counts were recorded for this clone. The rearrangement uses TRBV12-3 or TRBV12-4 and TRBJ2-6, with D uncertain. The CDR3 is made up of 15 amino acids. Trimming left V 5 bases short and J 0 bases short, with 8 bases between. Here the CDR3 DNA reads TGTGCCAGCAGTCTGGTTATCTCTGGGGCCAACGTCCTGACTTTC. This codes for CASSLVISGANVLTF.

The sample holds many counts of this clone. Compared with germline, one end of the junction differs, possibly owing to a read error. This rearrangement joins TRBV28 to TRBJ1-5, with D hard to call. CDR3 length equals 13 residues. The germline V gene has CDR1 MDHEN and CDR2 SYDVKM. CDR3 DNA: TGTACCAGCAGTTGGACTTCCAATCAGCCCCAGCATTTT. Translated: CTSSWTSNQPQHF.

This clone was seen many times. The rearrangement joins TRBV11-1 to TRBJ1-1; D is ambiguous. Germline V CDR1 and CDR2: SGHAT, FQDESV (reference sequence). V gave up 5 bases and J gave up 3 bases, with 22 bases separating them. CDR3 length: 17 amino acids. The CDR3 DNA reads as TGTGCCAGCAGCATCGGAGTAGGGTCGTCTTTTGACACTGAAGCTTTCTTT. Its translation is CASSIGVGSSFDTEAFF.

This clone is medium-sized within its sample. The chain has TRBV6-2 or TRBV6-3 and TRBJ2-7; 9 nucleotides line up with TRBD2. This CDR3 contains 15 residues. CDR1 MNHEY and CDR2 SVGEGT come from the germline V gene. Trimming at V came to 6 bases and at J to 6 bases, leaving 12 bases not matched to a gene. This chain's CDR3 is CASSYPISSGTEQYF. The CDR3 DNA follows: TGTGCCAGCAGCTACCCTATTTCTAGCGGGACCGAGCAGTACTTC.

This clone came up many times. The chain uses TRBV27 and TRBJ2-1, with 8 bases that match TRBD2. V shed 5 bases, J shed 2 bases, and the junction held 5 bases outside the gene matches. Per the germline V gene, CDR1 is MNHEY and CDR2 is SMNVEV (reference sequence). CDR3 length: 15 residues. This CDR3 is CASSLREGPYNEQFF. The CDR3 region has the DNA TGTGCCAGCAGTCTACGGGAGGGCCCCTACAATGAGCAGTTCTTC.

The table lists this clone with many counts. The V gene is TRBV11-3, the J gene TRBJ2-7; 9 bases fit TRBD1. V gave up 4 bases and J gave up 5 bases; unmatched junction bases: 9. The length of the CDR3 is 15 residues. Germline lookup yields CDR1 SGHNT and CDR2 YENEEA. CDR3 coding DNA: TGTGCCAGCAGCTCGGGACAGGGCTCATCCAACGAGCAGTACTTC. It translates to CASSSGQGSSNEQYF.

This clone was seen at least ten times. The chain recombines TRBV15 with TRBJ1-5; the D gene is possibly TRBD1 (5 bases). CDR1 and CDR2 from the germline V gene are LNHNV and YYDKDF (reference sequence). The CDR3 covers 15 residues. V was shortened by 6 bases and J by 7 bases, with 19 bases between the two germline ends. The CDR3 DNA sequence: TGTGCCACCAGTCGGGCCAGGGCGGTCAGACAGCCCCAGCATTTT. Translating it yields CATSRARAVRQPQHF.

This clone has ten or more counts. J is TRBJ2-7 and V is TRBV10-2; no firm D call. CDR3 length: 13 amino acids. Trimming stripped 2 bases from V and 3 bases from J, with 8 bases between. The germline V gene has CDR1 WSHSY and CDR2 SAAADI. The CDR3 DNA sequence: TGCGCCAGCAGTGAGCGGCAGATCTACGAGCAGTACTTC. Encoded protein: CASSERQIYEQYF.

This clone was counted at least ten times. The gene calls are TRBV30 and TRBJ2-3; no clear D gene. The length of the CDR3 is 13 residues. Trimming removed 3 bases at V and 5 bases at J, with 12 bases between. Germline V gives CDR1 GTSNPN, CDR2 SVGIG (reference sequence). CDR3 in amino acids: CAWRAWGQDTQYF. CDR3 nucleotides: TGTGCCTGGAGAGCGTGGGGTCAAGATACGCAGTATTTT.

This clone occurred a few times. The chain joins TRBV2 to TRBJ1-2, with D maybe TRBD1 (5 bases). Germline CDR1 is SNHLY and CDR2 is FYNNEI. The V end was cut by 0 bases, the J end by 2 bases, with 10 bases between. The CDR3 consists of 15 residues. CDR3 in amino acids: CASSEALQENYGYTF. For the CDR3, the DNA is TGTGCCAGCAGTGAAGCCTTACAGGAGAACTATGGCTACACCTTC.

As regards this clone: This clone may be a read error of a much larger clone one base away. Different DNA sequences within this sample yield the same CDR3. CDR3 nucleotides: TGTGCCAGTAGTACCTTACAGGGGTGGGATACTCAGTATTTT. It is translated as CASSTLQGWDTQYF. The J gene is TRBJ2-3, the V gene TRBV19, with 7 bases aligning to TRBD1. Germline CDR1 is LNHDA and CDR2 is SQIVND (reference sequence). The CDR3 has 14 amino acids. Looking up the rest from reference TRBV19 and TRBJ2-3 gives the full variable domain: DGGITQSPKYLFRKEGQNVTLSCEQNLNHDAMYWYRQDPGQGLRLIYYSQIVNDFQKGDIAEGYSVSREKKESFPLTVTSAQKNPTAFYLCASSTLQGWDTQYFGPGTRLTVL.

This sequence joins TRBV20-1 and TRBJ2-3; 10 nucleotides agree with TRBD2. V lost 6 bases to trimming and J lost 2 bases; unmatched junction nucleotides: 5. The CDR3 is made up of 14 amino acids. CDR1 is DFQATT, CDR2 SNEGSKA, per germline (reference sequence). This CDR3 is CSAPLAGTTDTQYF. CDR3 coding DNA: TGCAGTGCACCACTAGCGGGAACCACAGATACGCAGTATTTT.

This clone was seen many times. J is TRBJ2-7 and V is TRBV5-1; 8 positions match TRBD1. V lost 0 bases, J lost 6 bases, and 2 bases stayed unmatched. CDR3 size: 13 residues. The germline V gene encodes CDR1 SGHRS and CDR2 YFSETQ. The chain's CDR3 is CASSLARGLEQYF. For the CDR3, the DNA is TGCGCCAGCAGCTTGGCCAGGGGGCTCGAGCAGTACTTC.

In its sample, this clone was seen many times. The chain uses TRBV20-1 and TRBJ2-1; 8 positions agree with TRBD2. V gave up 5 bases and J gave up 7 bases; unmatched junction bases: 10. Germline V gives CDR1 DFQATT, CDR2 SNEGSKA (reference sequence). The CDR3 contains 14 residues. The CDR3, as DNA: TGCAGTGCTCCTTCAGCGGGAGTGCGTAATGAGCAGTTCTTC. It translates to CSAPSAGVRNEQFF.

By frequency in the sample, this clone is medium-sized. The V gene is TRBV28, the J gene TRBJ1-6; D is unclear. The V gene lost 1 base and the J gene lost 0 bases, with 4 bases spanning the gap. The CDR3 covers 15 residues. Germline V lookup: CDR1 MDHEN, CDR2 SYDVKM. This CDR3 reads CASSLYSSYNSPLHF. CDR3 in DNA: TGTGCCAGCAGTTTATACAGCTCCTATAATTCACCCCTCCACTTT.

This clone was counted at least ten times. The J gene is TRBJ2-2, the V gene TRBV4-3; possible D gene TRBD2, 6 bases. V dropped 0 bases and J dropped 4 bases, with 9 bases sitting between them. The CDR3 loop spans 15 amino acids. CDR1 and CDR2 (germline): LGHNA, YSLEER. CDR3 residues: CASSQDYGGTGELFF. Here the CDR3 DNA reads TGCGCCAGCAGCCAAGACTACGGGGGCACCGGGGAGCTGTTTTTT.

At least ten counts were recorded for this clone. The chain combines TRBV5-6 with TRBJ1-3; D gene uncertain. Trimming took 5 bases from V and 4 from J, leaving 16 bases between them. Germline V gives CDR1 SGHDT, CDR2 YYEEEE. There are 15 residues in the CDR3. The CDR3 DNA sequence: TGTGCCAGCAGGATAGGCTGGGGATCCGGAAACACCATATATTTT. As protein: CASRIGWGSGNTIYF.

With respect to this clone: A much more abundant neighbour one base away suggests this may be a read error. Other nucleotide sequences in the sample specify the same CDR3. The genes are TRBV5-8 and TRBJ2-5; 12 bases fit TRBD2. The V and J ends lost 3 bases and 9 bases, in that order; junction bases with no gene match: 6. The CDR3 spans 14 residues. Germline loops: CDR1 SGHTS, CDR2 YDEGEE. The CDR3 loop is CASSSGLAGLSQYF. In DNA, the CDR3 is TGTGCCAGCAGCTCGGGACTAGCGGGCCTTTCCCAGTACTTC.